This T cell receptor beta chain was identified during a study of regulatory T cells in long-lasting Graves disease. CDR3 length: 16 residues. V dropped 6 bases and J dropped 4; count of bases not matched to a gene: 9. Germline V gives CDR1 SGHVS, CDR2 FNYEAQ. Sequencing libraries for TCR beta were prepared with iRepertoire HTBI primers and Arm-PCR of CDR3 regions. A single record per CDR3 protein comes from TCRdb applying MiXCR to the multiplex PCR reads. The sample holds roughly 510,000 distinct CDR3 sequences; 15% to 20% are singletons and the top ten take around 13%. This clonotype was seen many times. As to time point: newly diagnosed GD, antithyroid drugs for less than 3 months. Following extraction of RNA from PBMCs, that RNA was used to make the TCR library. The authors diagnosed Graves' disease using American Thyroid Association guidelines. These data were also filed under a second study, of T cells in Graves' hyperthyroidism and ophthalmopathy.

This chain links TRBV7-6 with TRBJ2-3; TRBD2 aligns across 11 bases. Sample: peripheral blood mononuclear cells (PBMCs), taken at new diagnosis, from a patient treated with antithyroid drugs. This TCR derives from a man aged 18 to 30 with Graves disease. The CDR3 loop reads CASRLLAGGSPDTQYF. As DNA, the CDR3 is TGTGCCAGCAGACTCCTAGCGGGAGGTTCCCCAGATACGCAGTATTTT.